These 20 T cell receptor beta chains were sequenced from one sample in a study of beta chain features in type 1 diabetes. Study outcomes and limitations: TCRB CDR3s from Type 1 diabetes patients were moderately but significantly shorter in all four CD4+ subsets.

Since all of the isolated RNA was reverse transcribed, expressed TCRB transcripts were what got sequenced. Using immunoSEQ multiplex PCR, the repertoire was profiled, and TCRdb retains in-frame clones only, with some absent. In the table there are about 240,000 clones, 14% of which are singletons. Their recognized antigens are unknown. Sequencing input: naive CD4+ T cells from blood. Receptors were obtained from a man aged 25-40 years with type 1 diabetes.

This sequence joins TRBV11-2 and TRBJ2-7; D is uncertain. Germline values: CDR1 SGHAT, CDR2 FQNNGV. This CDR3 is 14 amino acids long. Deletions cut 5 bases from V and 6 bases from J, with 17 bases between. CDR3 loop: CASSPSHSDSEQYF. The CDR3 region has the DNA TGTGCCAGCAGCCCAAGTCACAGTGATTCCGAGCAGTACTTC. The variable domain in full, with the rest retrieved from reference TRBV11-2 and TRBJ2-7, is EAGVAQSPRYKIIEKRQSVAFWCNPISGHATLYWYQQILGQGPKLLIQFQNNGVVDDSQLPKDRFSAERLKGVDSTLKIQPAKLEDSAVYLCASSPSHSDSEQYFGPGTRLTVT.

This chain connects TRBV11-2 to TRBJ2-5; D uncertain. Trimming removed 5 bases from V and 5 bases from J, with 12 bases in between. In germline, CDR1 is SGHAT, CDR2 FQNNGV. This CDR3 is built from 13 residues. This CDR3 is CASSLQPRETQYF. CDR3 nucleotide sequence: TGTGCCAGCAGCCTCCAACCTCGGGAGACCCAGTACTTC.

CDR3 bases: TGCGCCAGCAGCTTGGCCCTCGGTGGGAACACTGAAGCTTTCTTT. Encoded protein: CASSLALGGNTEAFF. The rearrangement uses TRBV5-1 and TRBJ1-1; D not resolved. The CDR3 extends over 15 amino acids. The V gene's germline CDR1 is SGHRS and CDR2 YFSETQ. The V end was cut by 0 bases, the J end by 1 base, with 10 bases between.

The genes are TRBV4-2 and TRBJ2-1; 7 nucleotides agree with TRBD2. The CDR3 spans 18 residues. CDR1 and CDR2 from the germline V gene are LGHNA and YNFKEQ. The V segment lost 1 base and the J segment 3 bases; nucleotides outside the gene matches: 12. The CDR3 nucleotides are TGTGCCAGCAGCCAAGTCCGCCTTCGCGGGAGTCTCTACAATGAGCAGTTCTTC. Translation: CASSQVRLRGSLYNEQFF.

This chain connects TRBV5-8 to TRBJ2-1; 16 positions match TRBD2. This CDR3 contains 15 residues. Trimming cost V 4 bases and J 8 bases; bases outside gene matches: 3. Germline CDR1 reads SGHTS; CDR2 reads YDEGEE. The CDR3 DNA reads as TGTGCCAGCAGCGCAGGGACTAGCGGGAGGGATGAGCAGTTCTTC. Its translation: CASSAGTSGRDEQFF.

CDR3 in amino acids: CASRGDLAAGDEQFF. In nucleotides, the CDR3 is TGTGCCAGCAGGGGGGACCTAGCGGCCGGAGATGAGCAGTTCTTC. The chain uses TRBV6-5 and TRBJ2-1; 7 nucleotides align to TRBD2. Germline trimming cut 6 bases from V and 8 bases from J; bases unmatched to any gene: 13. Germline assignment: CDR1 MNHEY and CDR2 SVGAGI. The CDR3 has 15 amino acids.

This chain links TRBV7-2 with TRBJ2-3; 10 bases line up with TRBD2. In germline, CDR1 is SGHTA, CDR2 FQGNSA. V gave up 0 bases and J gave up 5 bases; unmatched junction bases: 11. The CDR3 spans 18 residues. CDR3 region: CASSLARTSGDTIDTQYF. CDR3 nucleotide sequence: TGTGCCAGCAGCTTAGCCCGCACTAGCGGGGATACGATAGATACGCAGTATTTT. Combining the CDR3 with reference TRBV7-2 and TRBJ2-3 gives the whole variable domain GAGVSQSPSNKVTEKGKDVELRCDPISGHTALYWYRQSLGQGLEFLIYFQGNSAPDKSGLPSDRFSAERTGGSVSTLTIQRTQQEDSAVYLCASSLARTSGDTIDTQYFGPGTRLTVL.

This clone was observed a handful of times. V is TRBV7-9 and J is TRBJ1-1; D is undetermined. This CDR3 is built from 12 residues. V gave up 5 bases and J gave up 1 base, with 5 bases separating them. CDR1 is SEHNR, CDR2 FQNEAQ, per germline (reference sequence). The CDR3 coding sequence is TGTGCCAGCAGCACTCAGAACACTGAAGCTTTCTTT. As protein: CASSTQNTEAFF. Complete variable domain (other parts from reference TRBV7-9 and TRBJ1-1): DTGVSQNPRHKITKRGQNVTFRCDPISEHNRLYWYRQTLGQGPEFLTYFQNEAQLEKSRLLSDRFSAERPKGSFSTLEIQRTEQGDSAMYLCASSTQNTEAFFGQGTRLTVV.

V is TRBV29-1 and J is TRBJ1-1; no clear D gene. Germline V gives CDR1 SQVTM, CDR2 ANQGSEA. V lost 6 bases to trimming and J lost 6 bases, with 23 bases between them. CDR3 length equals 15 residues. The CDR3 DNA is TGCAGCGTCGACGGGAGCGGCCGCGGAGAGGCTGAAGCTTTCTTT. Amino acid sequence: CSVDGSGRGEAEAFF.

The chain joins TRBV5-5 to TRBJ2-1; D remains unclear. CDR1 is SGHKS and CDR2 is YYEKEE in the germline V gene (reference sequence). CDR3 length equals 13 residues. The V and J ends lost 4 bases and 8 bases respectively, with 13 bases between them. The CDR3 DNA is TGTGCCAGCAGCCCCATACCGAGCCATGAGCAGTTCTTC. This sequence encodes CASSPIPSHEQFF.

V is TRBV6-6 and J is TRBJ2-2; D is unresolved. The germline CDR1 and CDR2 sequences are MNHNY and SVGAGI (reference sequence). Trimming took off 6 bases at V and 2 bases at J, with 7 bases between the two ends. This CDR3 comprises 13 residues. DNA for the CDR3: TGTGCCAGCAGCTCCCTCAACACCGGGGAGCTGTTTTTT. Amino acids: CASSSLNTGELFF.

The V gene is TRBV27, the J gene TRBJ2-5, with 8 bases fitting TRBD1. After removal of 4 bases from V and 4 bases from J, the junction contained 14 bases not matched to a gene. This CDR3 has 17 amino acids. Per the germline V gene, CDR1 is MNHEY and CDR2 is SMNVEV (reference sequence). For the CDR3, the DNA is TGTGCCAGCAGTTCCAGAGTGGACAGGGCAAGTCGAGAGACCCAGTACTTC. The encoded protein is CASSSRVDRASRETQYF.

The chain employs TRBV30 and TRBJ1-2, with D unclear. CDR3 length: 13 residues. The ends were cut back, 0 bases at V and 2 bases at J, with 7 bases in the middle. Germline V gene data show CDR1 as GTSNPN and CDR2 as SVGIG (reference sequence). In DNA form, the CDR3 reads TGTGCCTGGAGTGTCGGGAGCAACTATGGCTACACCTTC. Protein product: CAWSVGSNYGYTF.

This sequence joins TRBV5-4 and TRBJ1-2; 11 bases align to TRBD1. This CDR3 is built from 14 residues. CDR1 is SGHNT, CDR2 YYREEE, per germline (reference sequence). V was pared by 2 bases and J by 10 bases, with 7 bases of the junction left unmatched. CDR3 amino acids: CASSLSRDRGAYTF. CDR3 in DNA: TGTGCCAGCAGCTTATCGAGGGACAGGGGGGCCTACACCTTC.

The chain recombines TRBV29-1 with TRBJ2-3; TRBD2 is a possible D gene (5 bases). CDR3 length: 15 residues. With 0 bases removed from V and 1 base from J, the gap between germline ends came to 11 bases. Looked up from germline, CDR1 is SQVTM and CDR2 is ANQGSEA. CDR3: CSVEDAQRGTDTQYF. The CDR3, as DNA: TGCAGCGTTGAAGATGCCCAGAGGGGCACAGATACGCAGTATTTT.

This clone was detected a few times. The chain couples TRBV5-4 to TRBJ1-1, with D maybe TRBD1 (5 bases). CDR3 length: 15 residues. CDR1 and CDR2 from the germline V gene are SGHNT and YYREEE (reference sequence). The V gene lost 4 bases and the J gene lost 5 bases, with 18 bases spanning the gap. DNA for the CDR3: TGTGCCAGCAGCCCTGGGGGAGGGTTGGTTACTGAAGCTTTCTTT. Protein: CASSPGGGLVTEAFF.

The CDR3 sequence: CASSQGFWRDEQYF. The DNA of the CDR3 is TGTGCCAGCAGCCAAGGGTTTTGGAGGGACGAGCAGTACTTC. This chain uses TRBV14 with TRBJ2-7, with D perhaps TRBD2 (6 bases). The V end lost 1 base, the J end lost 5 bases, and 12 bases lay between the germline ends. CDR3 length: 14 residues. Per the germline V gene, CDR1 is SGHDN and CDR2 is FVKESK.

This clone has a handful of counts. This chain links TRBV19 with TRBJ2-7; 7 nucleotides match TRBD1. Germline V gene lookup returns CDR1 LNHDA and CDR2 SQIVND (reference sequence). CDR3 length: 15 amino acids. Germline trimming cut 3 bases from V and 3 bases from J; bases unmatched to any gene: 8. This chain's CDR3 is CASSIGTGDVYEQYF. The CDR3 DNA reads TGTGCCAGTAGTATCGGTACAGGGGACGTCTACGAGCAGTACTTC.

The V gene is TRBV30, the J gene TRBJ1-3; D perhaps matches TRBD1 (6 bases). V lost 7 bases and J 0 bases, leaving 13 bases between the germline ends. The CDR3 contains 14 residues. Germline CDR1 GTSNPN, CDR2 SVGIG (reference sequence). The CDR3: CASMRTASGNTIYF. CDR3 sequence (DNA): TGTGCCTCGATGAGGACAGCCTCTGGAAACACCATATATTTT.

The genes are TRBV10-3 and TRBJ2-5, with 7 positions matching TRBD2. The CDR3 totals 15 residues. Losses at the gene ends were 0 bases for V and 5 bases for J; bases not matched to a gene: 6. CDR1 and CDR2 from the germline V gene are ENHRY and SYGVKD. The CDR3 nucleotides are TGTGCCATCAGTGAGTCGACAGCCGGGAGGGAGACCCAGTACTTC. This codes for CAISESTAGRETQYF.